This T cell receptor (beta chain) was identified during a study of T cell changes during pregnancy in multiple sclerosis. Profiled with immunoSEQ multiplex PCR; TCRdb holds only in-frame clones, not every one. The sample consists of over 50,000 clones, 85% to 90% of them appearing once. This CDR3 has 13 residues. Germline V CDR1 and CDR2: LGHNA, YSLEER. The V end was cut by 3 bases, the J end by 4 bases, with 7 bases between. The TCR was taken from a female donor in good health, enrolled as a control in a pregnancy study. The chain joins TRBV4-3 to TRBJ1-5, with D possibly matching TRBD1 (6 bases). This material consisted of peripheral blood, taken in the first trimester of pregnancy. CDR3 amino acids: CASSQDRNQPQHF. CDR3 DNA: TGCGCCAGCAGCCAGGACAGAAATCAGCCCCAGCATTTT.